This entry concerns a single T cell receptor beta chain. The data stem from a study of blood T cell repertoires in COVID-19. This table comes from immunoSEQ multiplex PCR, and its TCRdb copy is limited to in-frame clones, with some not included. The sample has 98,000 or so clones; roughly four fifths are singletons. The CDR3 spans 17 residues. Germline loops: CDR1 SGHRS, CDR2 YFSETQ. Between the trimmed V and J ends, which lost 1 base and 1 base, there was a span of 17 bases. The receptor was derived from a man in his sixties with acute or convalescent COVID-19. The material sequenced was peripheral blood. V usage is TRBV5-1 and J usage is TRBJ1-1; weak D call: TRBD1 (5 bases). The CDR3 DNA reads as TGCGCCAGCAGCTTGAGAAGGCGGGGGGTCGGGAACACTGAAGCTTTCTTT. This sequence encodes CASSLRRRGVGNTEAFF.